This T cell receptor beta chain was profiled in a study of cytomegalovirus exposure and HLA in healthy donors. On this clone itself: Its antigen is unidentified.

V was trimmed by 0 bases and J by 3 bases, leaving 9 bases between them. Germline V CDR1 and CDR2: LNHDA, SQIVND (reference sequence). This CDR3 is 14 amino acids long. The primer mix had 60 Vbeta and 13 Jbeta primers. Libraries were prepared by immunoSEQ multiplex PCR; TCRdb keeps only in-frame clonotypes and omits some of them. The sample includes about 130,000 clones, 80% of them seen just once. Study results and caveats: The study designated 150 to 200 TCR beta chains cytomegalovirus-associated.

The clonotype originates from a man aged 25-40 years in good health and CMV-seronegative. Sample: PBMCs. This sequence joins TRBV19 and TRBJ2-7; D unclear. The CDR3 reads CASSIDLLGYEQYF. The CDR3 DNA is TGTGCCAGTAGTATAGATCTCCTCGGCTACGAGCAGTACTTC.